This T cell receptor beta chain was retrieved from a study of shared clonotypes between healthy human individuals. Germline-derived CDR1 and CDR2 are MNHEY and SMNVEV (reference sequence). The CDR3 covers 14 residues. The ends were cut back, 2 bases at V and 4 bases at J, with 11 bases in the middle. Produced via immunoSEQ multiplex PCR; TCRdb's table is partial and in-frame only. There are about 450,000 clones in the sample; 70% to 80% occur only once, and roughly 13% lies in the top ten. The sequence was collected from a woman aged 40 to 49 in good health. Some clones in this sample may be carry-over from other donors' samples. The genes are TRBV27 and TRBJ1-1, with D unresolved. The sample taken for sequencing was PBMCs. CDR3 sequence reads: CASSLAGYGTEAFF. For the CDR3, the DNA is TGTGCCAGCAGTTTAGCTGGCTACGGCACTGAAGCTTTCTTT.